The next 27 T cell receptor beta chains were all read from a single sample in a study of CDR3 diversity in severe acne. TCRdb re-analysed the PCR reads in MiXCR, keeping a single row per CDR3 protein. The sample lists tens of thousands of distinct CDR3 sequences, under 60% occurring once. Sequences were obtained from blood. Receptor source: a male donor in good health, without acne.

The chain's CDR3 is CASSNIWGTEYGYTF. The CDR3 coding sequence is TGTGCCAGTAGTAATATTTGGGGGACAGAATATGGCTACACCTTC. The chain uses TRBV19 and TRBJ1-2; TRBD1 matches 7 bases. Per germline, CDR1 LNHDA and CDR2 SQIVND (reference sequence). V trimming: 4 bases; J trimming: 5 bases; junction bases outside the gene matches: 10. The CDR3 is made up of 15 amino acids.

This clonotype appeared many times. The genes are TRBV19 and TRBJ2-3, with a tentative D call TRBD1 (5 bases). V was pared by 1 base and J by 1 base, with 9 bases between. The CDR3 has 15 amino acids. Germline-derived CDR1 and CDR2 are LNHDA and SQIVND (reference sequence). The CDR3 reads CASSIADSRTDTQYF. The CDR3 nucleotides read TGTGCCAGTAGTATAGCAGACAGTCGCACAGATACGCAGTATTTT.

The chain combines TRBV29-1 with TRBJ1-1; D is undetermined. The CDR3 loop spans 12 amino acids. V lost 6 bases and J 2 bases, leaving 10 bases between the germline ends. Per the germline V gene, CDR1 is SQVTM and CDR2 is ANQGSEA. The CDR3 nucleotides read TGCAGCGTCAGGAGCGGAAACACTGAAGCTTTCTTT. It codes for CSVRSGNTEAFF.

The rearrangement uses TRBV7-9 and TRBJ1-5, with no clear D. Trimming removed 4 bases at V and 0 bases at J, with 7 bases between. Germline values: CDR1 SEHNR, CDR2 FQNEAQ (reference sequence). This CDR3 region has 14 residues. CDR3 protein: CASSSHRSNQPQHF. As DNA, the CDR3 is TGTGCCAGCAGCTCCCACCGTAGCAATCAGCCCCAGCATTTT.

About this clonotype itself: One end of the junction is discordant with germline, which a read error may explain. V usage is TRBV15 and J usage is TRBJ1-2; D is undetermined. CDR1 is LNHNV, CDR2 YYDKDF, per germline (reference sequence). This CDR3 region has 12 residues. CDR3 DNA sequence: TGTACCACCAGCAGATCTAACTATGGCTACACCTTC. Translating gives CTTSRSNYGYTF.

The chain joins TRBV5-6 to TRBJ2-5; D is unresolved. The germline V gene encodes CDR1 SGHDT and CDR2 YYEEEE. The CDR3 sequence is 11 residues long. V was shortened by 4 bases and J by 8 bases, with 9 bases between the two germline ends. The CDR3 here is CASSARATQYF. In DNA, the CDR3 is TGTGCCAGCAGCGCGCGAGCCACCCAGTACTTC.

In this sample, this clonotype is medium-sized (0.01 to 0.1%). This sequence joins TRBV7-6 and TRBJ1-5, with 7 bases aligning to TRBD1. Unmatched junction bases numbered 12, after V lost 0 bases and J lost 7 bases. The germline CDR1 and CDR2 sequences are SGHVS and FNYEAQ. This CDR3 region has 17 residues. The CDR3 loop is CASSLALTGKGGQPQHF. CDR3 sequence (DNA): TGTGCCAGCAGCTTAGCCCTGACAGGGAAGGGAGGACAGCCCCAGCATTTT. The full variable domain, completed using reference TRBV7-6 and TRBJ1-5, is GAGVSQSPRYKVTKRGQDVALRCDPISGHVSLYWYRQALGQGPEFLTYFNYEAQQDKSGLPNDRFSAERPEGSISTLTIQRTEQRDSAMYRCASSLALTGKGGQPQHFGDGTRLSIL.

The table lists this clonotype with a few counts. The chain couples TRBV19 to TRBJ1-1; no clear D. The germline gives CDR1 LNHDA, CDR2 SQIVND (reference sequence). V was cut by 7 bases and J by 7 bases, with 16 bases left in between. The CDR3 is 13 residues long. This chain's CDR3 is CASTMAVSSEAFF. DNA for the CDR3: TGTGCCAGTACCATGGCCGTTAGCAGTGAAGCTTTCTTT.

This clonotype was seen more than once but under ten times. This rearrangement joins TRBV2 to TRBJ2-7, with D possibly being TRBD2 (6 bases). V was shortened by 7 bases and J by 1 base, with 14 bases between the two germline ends. The length of the CDR3 is 14 residues. CDR1 and CDR2 from the germline V gene are SNHLY and FYNNEI. CDR3 DNA sequence: TGTGCCAGCAAGCGGGCGGAGCAATCCTACGAGCAGTACTTC. Protein: CASKRAEQSYEQYF. The variable domain in full, with the rest retrieved from reference TRBV2 and TRBJ2-7, is EPEVTQTPSHQVTQMGQEVILRCVPISNHLYFYWYRQILGQKVEFLVSFYNNEISEKSEIFDDQFSVERPDGSNFTLKIRSTKLEDSAMYFCASKRAEQSYEQYFGPGTRLTVT.

J is TRBJ1-2 and V is TRBV10-3; unclear D gene. V dropped 4 bases and J dropped 8 bases, with 14 bases sitting between them. The CDR3 totals 13 residues. In germline, CDR1 is ENHRY, CDR2 SYGVKD. In DNA form, the CDR3 reads TGTGCCATCAGTGTGGACGGCCGGGTCGGCTACACCTTC. As protein: CAISVDGRVGYTF.

The V and J genes are TRBV11-2 and TRBJ2-5, with 8 positions matching TRBD1. Germline lookup yields CDR1 SGHAT and CDR2 FQNNGV. V shed 8 bases and J 3 bases; nucleotides not matched to a gene: 11. The CDR3 is made up of 15 amino acids. CDR3 nucleotide sequence: TGTGCCAGCGTTGGACAGGGACCGCGGGAAGAGACCCAGTACTTC. It codes for CASVGQGPREETQYF.

This clonotype was seen ten or more times. This sequence joins TRBV11-2 and TRBJ2-3, with 10 nucleotides matching TRBD2. There are 20 residues in the CDR3. Germline assignment: CDR1 SGHAT and CDR2 FQNNGV. Trimming removed 4 bases from V and 4 bases from J; junction bases left unmatched: 20. The CDR3 nucleotides are TGTGCCAGCAGCTCCGTCGGGGGGGAACGGCTAGCGGGAGATCCAGATACGCAGTATTTT. Its translation is CASSSVGGERLAGDPDTQYF.

This clonotype was recorded many times. The rearrangement links TRBV10-3 to TRBJ1-1; D is perhaps TRBD1 (5 bases). CDR1 ENHRY and CDR2 SYGVKD come from the germline V gene. There are 12 residues in the CDR3. Trimming pared 9 bases from V and 3 bases from J, leaving 11 bases between. The CDR3 DNA is TGTGCCATAGGCCGGGGGGACACTGAAGCTTTCTTT. Translated, it gives CAIGRGDTEAFF.

This clonotype has just a few counts. The gene calls are TRBV20-1 and TRBJ2-7; TRBD1 matches at 8 bases. The junction had 6 bases not matched to a gene; V was cut back by 6 bases and J by 5 bases. The CDR3 consists of 12 residues. Germline CDR1 DFQATT, CDR2 SNEGSKA (reference sequence). CDR3 bases: TGCAGTGCCCAGGGGGCTACTCACGAGCAGTACTTC. Protein sequence: CSAQGATHEQYF.

This clonotype was counted many times. J is TRBJ2-5 and V is TRBV5-1; D call uncertain. The V end lost 0 bases, the J end lost 5 bases, and 8 bases lay between the germline ends. Germline CDR1 and CDR2: SGHRS and YFSETQ. CDR3 size: 13 residues. The CDR3 sequence: CASSLEGLETQYF. CDR3 nucleotides: TGCGCCAGCAGCTTGGAAGGGTTGGAGACCCAGTACTTC. The full variable domain, completed using reference TRBV5-1 and TRBJ2-5, is KAGVTQTPRYLIKTRGQQVTLSCSPISGHRSVSWYQQTPGQGLQFLFEYFSETQRNKGNFPGRFSGRQFSNSRSEMNVSTLELGDSALYLCASSLEGLETQYFGPGTRLLVL.

J is TRBJ2-7 and V is TRBV19, with 7 bases matching TRBD1. This CDR3 is built from 12 residues. Losses at the gene ends were 6 bases for V and 5 bases for J; bases not matched to a gene: 4. Looked up from germline, CDR1 is LNHDA and CDR2 is SQIVND (reference sequence). CDR3 DNA: TGTGCCAGTAGAACGGGACAGAACGAGCAGTACTTC. Protein product: CASRTGQNEQYF.

This clonotype was counted a single time. The chain has TRBV20-1 and TRBJ2-7, with TRBD1 identical over 9 bases. Germline-derived CDR1 and CDR2 are DFQATT and SNEGSKA (reference sequence). V was clipped by 3 bases and J by 2 bases; unmatched bases: 5. This CDR3 has 14 amino acids. The CDR3 loop is CSASPGQGPYEQYF. Written as DNA, the CDR3 is TGCAGTGCTAGTCCAGGACAGGGGCCCTACGAGCAGTACTTC.

This clonotype was observed a single time. An end of the junction does not agree with germline; a read error may underlie this. J is TRBJ1-1 and V is TRBV7-3, with D uncertain. The CDR3 is 13 amino acids. Germline V gene sequence: CDR1 SGHTA, CDR2 FQGTGA. As DNA, the CDR3 is TGTGCCGGCAGCTTATTGGCACACACTGAAGCTTTCTTT. Protein sequence: CAGSLLAHTEAFF.

This clonotype was seen at least ten times. The J gene is TRBJ2-7, the V gene TRBV3-1, with 7 positions matching TRBD2. CDR3 length: 16 amino acids. The V gene's germline CDR1 is LGHDT and CDR2 YNNKEL (reference sequence). J lost 0 bases, V lost 0 bases, and 5 bases had no gene match. CDR3 sequence reads: CASSQDPGGSSYEQYF. The CDR3 DNA sequence: TGTGCCAGCAGCCAAGATCCGGGAGGCAGCTCCTACGAGCAGTACTTC.

This clonotype was observed a handful of times. The gene calls are TRBV12-3 or TRBV12-4 and TRBJ1-2, with D unresolved. V was clipped by 5 bases and J by 4 bases, with 11 bases between them. The CDR3 runs 13 residues. DNA for the CDR3: TGTGCCAGCAGTCCCCTCAGCCTCTATGGCTACACCTTC. Amino acids: CASSPLSLYGYTF.

The chain employs TRBV25-1 and TRBJ1-5, with D possibly TRBD1 on 5 matching bases. Germline values: CDR1 MGHDK, CDR2 SYGVNS. The CDR3 covers 15 residues. Trimming stripped 6 bases from V and 10 bases from J, with 22 bases between. The CDR3 reads CASSLVGGGVVPQHF. CDR3 coding DNA: TGTGCCAGCAGCTTAGTTGGCGGGGGTGTCGTCCCCCAGCATTTT.

This clonotype appeared a single time. The chain combines TRBV5-4 with TRBJ1-1; TRBD1 agrees at 8 bases. The CDR3 totals 15 residues. V was pared by 2 bases and J by 0 bases, with 3 bases of the junction left unmatched. Germline assignment: CDR1 SGHNT and CDR2 YYREEE (reference sequence). CDR3: CASSFGTGLNTEAFF. The CDR3 bases are TGTGCCAGCAGCTTTGGGACAGGATTGAACACTGAAGCTTTCTTT.

This clonotype has more than one count but fewer than ten. The chain carries TRBV29-1 and TRBJ2-7; D might be TRBD1 (6 bases). The CDR3 extends over 12 amino acids. Germline V lookup: CDR1 SQVTM, CDR2 ANQGSEA. Trimming removed 6 bases from V and 2 bases from J, with 11 bases in between. This CDR3 is CSVGDTAYEQYF. DNA for the CDR3: TGCAGCGTAGGGGACACAGCCTACGAGCAGTACTTC.

This clonotype was detected ten times or more. The chain carries TRBV7-9 and TRBJ1-1; D might be TRBD1 (6 bases). The CDR3 sequence is 15 residues long. Germline assignment: CDR1 SEHNR and CDR2 FQNEAQ (reference sequence). V lost 1 base to trimming and J lost 4 bases, with 13 bases between them. The CDR3 here is CASSLVLAGATEAFF. The CDR3 DNA follows: TGTGCCAGCAGCTTAGTATTAGCGGGGGCCACTGAAGCTTTCTTT. Full variable domain (outside the CDR3, taken from reference TRBV7-9 and TRBJ1-1): DTGVSQNPRHKITKRGQNVTFRCDPISEHNRLYWYRQTLGQGPEFLTYFQNEAQLEKSRLLSDRFSAERPKGSFSTLEIQRTEQGDSAMYLCASSLVLAGATEAFFGQGTRLTVV.

The rearrangement joins TRBV24-1 to TRBJ1-2, with TRBD1 identical over 8 bases. CDR3 length: 12 amino acids. V shed 6 bases, J shed 4 bases, and the junction held 0 bases outside the gene matches. Germline loops: CDR1 KGHDR, CDR2 SFDVKD. The CDR3 region has the DNA TGTGCCACCAGTACAGGGGGCTATGGCTACACCTTC. It is translated as CATSTGGYGYTF.

The V gene is TRBV6-6, the J gene TRBJ1-5, with D uncertain. The length of the CDR3 is 13 residues. V lost 2 bases to trimming and J lost 3 bases, with 5 bases between them. CDR1 MNHNY and CDR2 SVGAGI come from the germline V gene (reference sequence). The CDR3 region is CASSYAPNQPQHF. In nucleotides, the CDR3 is TGTGCCAGCAGTTACGCACCCAATCAGCCCCAGCATTTT.

In this sample, this clonotype turned up many times. The genes are TRBV6-1 and TRBJ2-1; 10 bases fit TRBD1. The V gene's germline CDR1 is MNHNS and CDR2 SASEGT. The length of the CDR3 is 17 residues. Germline trimming cut 11 bases from V and 3 bases from J; bases unmatched to any gene: 16. DNA of the CDR3: TGTGCCGGAGACAGGGGGCGAAGTCCTGGCTTCTACAATGAGCAGTTCTTC. The encoded protein is CAGDRGRSPGFYNEQFF.